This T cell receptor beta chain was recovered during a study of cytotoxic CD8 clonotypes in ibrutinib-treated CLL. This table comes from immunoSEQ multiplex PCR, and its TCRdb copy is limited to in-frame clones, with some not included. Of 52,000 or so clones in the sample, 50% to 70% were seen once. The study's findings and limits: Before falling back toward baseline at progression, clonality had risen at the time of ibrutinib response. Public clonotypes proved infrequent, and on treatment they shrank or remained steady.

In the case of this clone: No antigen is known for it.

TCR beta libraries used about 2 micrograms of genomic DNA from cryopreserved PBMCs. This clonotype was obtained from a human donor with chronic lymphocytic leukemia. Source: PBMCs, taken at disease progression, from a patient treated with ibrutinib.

In nucleotides, the CDR3 is TGCGCCAGCAGCCCTCGGTGGGGCGAGACCCAGTACTTC. Translation gives CASSPRWGETQYF. The chain employs TRBV4-3 and TRBJ2-5, with D possibly matching TRBD1 (5 bases). The V end lost 4 bases, the J end lost 5 bases, and 11 bases lay between the germline ends. The length of the CDR3 is 13 residues. CDR1 is LGHNA, CDR2 YSLEER, per germline.